These 24 T cell receptor beta chains were all obtained from the same sample, sequenced in a study of T cells in Graves' hyperthyroidism and ophthalmopathy. RNA transcripts provided the source from which TCR beta CDR3 regions were amplified. An initial round of RT-PCR targeting the TCR CDR3 relied on the HTBI primer set. TCRdb re-analysed the multiplex PCR reads in MiXCR, keeping a single row per CDR3 protein. The sample has around 350,000 distinct CDR3 sequences; over 15% are singletons. Sequenced: blood. These receptors originate from a woman aged 18-35 years with Graves' hyperthyroidism.

This clonotype was counted at least ten times. The chain is built from TRBV12-3 or TRBV12-4 and TRBJ2-5; D assignment may be TRBD1 or TRBD2 (5 bases each). V lost 0 bases and J lost 2, with 7 bases in between. The CDR3 has 14 amino acids. CDR3 nucleotide sequence: TGTGCCAGCAGTTTAGCGGGGGAGCAAGAGACCCAGTACTTC. It translates to CASSLAGEQETQYF.

This clonotype occurred many times. The CDR3 DNA reads as TGTGCCAGCAGTTTACAGGGGTCTTCCCACGAGCAGTACTTC. Residues: CASSLQGSSHEQYF. This chain connects TRBV28 to TRBJ2-7, with a possible D match to TRBD1 (6 bases). Between the trimmed V and J ends, which lost 2 bases and 5 bases, there was a span of 13 bases. CDR1 is MDHEN, CDR2 SYDVKM, per germline. The length of the CDR3 is 14 residues.

This clonotype has ten or more counts. The chain combines TRBV20-1 with TRBJ2-6; D might be TRBD2 (6 bases). Germline CDR1 reads DFQATT; CDR2 reads SNEGSKA (reference sequence). V lost 1 base and J lost 4, with 8 bases in between. The CDR3 spans 14 residues. The CDR3 DNA is TGCAGTGCTAGAGGGAGGGCCGGGGCCAACGTCCTGACTTTC. Protein: CSARGRAGANVLTF.

This clonotype was found a few times. This chain links TRBV29-1 with TRBJ2-7; the D gene is possibly TRBD2 (5 bases). The CDR3 runs 15 residues. V lost 4 bases, J lost 6 bases, and 22 bases lay in between. From germline, CDR1 is SQVTM and CDR2 ANQGSEA. CDR3 protein: CSVGGITGNSGEQYF. The CDR3 DNA sequence: TGCAGCGTTGGAGGGATTACGGGGAATAGTGGCGAGCAGTACTTC.

The rearrangement joins TRBV12-3 or TRBV12-4 to TRBJ2-7; 9 nucleotides agree with TRBD1. V was pared by 8 bases and J by 6 bases, with 8 bases of the junction left unmatched. CDR3 size: 13 residues. CDR3 sequence: CASYGTGFSEQYF. The CDR3 DNA follows: TGTGCCAGCTACGGGACAGGGTTCTCCGAGCAGTACTTC.

In its sample, this clonotype was seen many times. CDR3 in amino acids: CASSLAEASSNQPQHF. As DNA, the CDR3 is TGTGCCAGCAGTTTGGCAGAAGCAAGCTCTAATCAGCCCCAGCATTTT. The genes are TRBV28 and TRBJ1-5; D is unresolved. V was trimmed by 3 bases and J by 4 bases, leaving 16 bases between them. The length of the CDR3 is 16 residues. The germline V gene encodes CDR1 MDHEN and CDR2 SYDVKM.

The sample holds many counts of this clonotype. The CDR3 reads CASAGLAGAFQETQYF. In DNA form, the CDR3 reads TGTGCCAGCGCGGGACTAGCGGGGGCCTTCCAAGAGACCCAGTACTTC. This rearrangement joins TRBV18 to TRBJ2-5, with 14 bases lining up with TRBD2. V lost 8 bases and J lost 1; bases outside the gene matches: 6. Per the germline V gene, CDR1 is KGHSH and CDR2 is LQKENI. The CDR3 has 16 amino acids.

This clonotype has more than one count but fewer than ten. CDR3 coding DNA: TGTGCCTGCGGACTGCTAACCGGGGAGCTGTTTTTT. Translation: CACGLLTGELFF. V gene TRBV6-1 combines with J gene TRBJ2-2, with D possibly TRBD2 on 5 matching bases. Germline loops: CDR1 MNHNS, CDR2 SASEGT. V lost 11 bases to trimming and J lost 5 bases, with 12 bases between them. The CDR3 consists of 12 residues.

In its sample, this clonotype was seen many times. V and J are TRBV20-1 and TRBJ2-7, with TRBD2 as a possible D gene (7 bases). The CDR3 consists of 15 residues. Trimming pared 7 bases from V and 2 bases from J, leaving 21 bases between. Germline V gene lookup returns CDR1 DFQATT and CDR2 SNEGSKA (reference sequence). The CDR3 here is CSVRGGARTPYEQYF. The CDR3 DNA follows: TGCAGTGTCAGGGGAGGGGCAAGGACTCCCTACGAGCAGTACTTC.

This clonotype was counted at least ten times. The V and J genes are TRBV5-1 and TRBJ2-2, with a tentative D call TRBD2 (7 bases). CDR3 length: 17 residues. V was shortened by 4 bases and J by 5 bases, with 21 bases between the two germline ends. Germline lookup yields CDR1 SGHRS and CDR2 YFSETQ. The CDR3 region is CASSEPEGGARTGELFF. The CDR3 DNA reads TGCGCCAGCAGCGAACCGGAGGGGGGGGCGAGGACCGGGGAGCTGTTTTTT.

Concerning this clonotype itself: This sequence may be a read error, since a much larger clone differs from it by one base. V is TRBV5-1 and J is TRBJ2-7; 15 nucleotides match TRBD2. The CDR3 has 19 residues. The V and J ends lost 3 bases and 2 bases, in that order; junction bases with no gene match: 12. Per the germline V gene, CDR1 is SGHRS and CDR2 is YFSETQ. DNA of the CDR3: TGCGCCAGCAGCTACGGGACTAGCGGGGGGACTGTGTCCGCCTACGAGCAGTACTTC. It codes for CASSYGTSGGTVSAYEQYF.

This clonotype has at least ten counts. This chain links TRBV7-2 with TRBJ2-2; TRBD1 is a possible D gene (6 bases). V dropped 0 bases and J dropped 8 bases, with 10 bases sitting between them. This CDR3 region has 14 residues. Per germline, CDR1 SGHTA and CDR2 FQGNSA. The CDR3 coding sequence is TGTGCCAGCAGCTTAGCGAAGGGGGAGGGGGAGCTGTTTTTT. Translation gives CASSLAKGEGELFF.

This clonotype was counted a few times. This chain joins TRBV6-5 and TRBJ1-6; D is unresolved. This CDR3 comprises 14 residues. In germline, CDR1 is MNHEY, CDR2 SVGAGI. Trimming took 4 bases from V and 5 from J, leaving 9 bases between them. CDR3 loop: CASSLGFHNSPLHF. The CDR3, as DNA: TGTGCCAGCAGTTTGGGCTTTCATAATTCACCCCTCCACTTT.

As DNA, the CDR3 is TGTGCCAGCAGTTACCTCCAGACCCAGTACTTC. It codes for CASSYLQTQYF. The chain has TRBV6-2 or TRBV6-3 and TRBJ2-5, with no clear D. Looked up from germline, CDR1 is MNHEY and CDR2 is SVGEGT. Trimming left V 2 bases short and J 6 bases short, with 4 bases between. The CDR3 has 11 amino acids.

A note on this clonotype: A much larger clone is a single base away; this may be a read error. The CDR3 end shows no conserved phenylalanine or tryptophan, and so a read error is likely. The V gene is TRBV10-3, the J gene TRBJ2-2; 7 bases are a match to TRBD2. The germline gives CDR1 ENHRY, CDR2 SYGVKD. V shed 4 bases, J shed 6 bases, and the junction held 2 bases outside the gene matches. CDR3 length: 13 residues. The CDR3: CAISGLAAGELFY. In DNA form, the CDR3 reads TGTGCCATCAGTGGACTAGCCGCCGGGGAGCTGTTTTAT.

This clonotype occurred many times. This sequence joins TRBV28 and TRBJ2-7; a weak D match, TRBD2 (6 bases). The germline CDR1 and CDR2 sequences are MDHEN and SYDVKM. This CDR3 has 17 amino acids. V gave up 3 bases and J gave up 0 bases, with 18 bases separating them. The CDR3, as DNA: TGTGCCAGCAGTTTTTTGTCCTGGGGGGAGGACTCCTACGAGCAGTACTTC. Amino acids: CASSFLSWGEDSYEQYF. Using reference TRBV28 and TRBJ2-7 for the parts outside the CDR3, the full variable domain is DVKVTQSSRYLVKRTGEKVFLECVQDMDHENMFWYRQDPGLGLRLIYFSYDVKMKEKGDIPEGYSVSREKKERFSLILESASTNQTSMYLCASSFLSWGEDSYEQYFGPGTRLTVT.

Ten or more counts support this clonotype. The chain recombines TRBV7-3 with TRBJ1-1; 8 nucleotides line up with TRBD1. This CDR3 has 15 residues. From germline, CDR1 is SGHTA and CDR2 FQGTGA. J was trimmed by 2 bases and V by 5 bases; bases with no gene match: 7. CDR3 nucleotides: TGTGCCAGCAGCGCTACAGGGGGGATAAACACTGAAGCTTTCTTT. Protein: CASSATGGINTEAFF.

The V gene is TRBV5-6, the J gene TRBJ2-5, with D unclear. Between the trimmed V and J ends, which lost 2 bases and 5 bases, there was a span of 7 bases. Germline V gives CDR1 SGHDT, CDR2 YYEEEE. The CDR3 is 12 amino acids. CDR3 protein: CASSFELETQYF. CDR3 coding DNA: TGTGCCAGCAGCTTCGAATTGGAGACCCAGTACTTC.

This clonotype was found many times. The chain is built from TRBV28 and TRBJ1-5; no clear D. From germline, CDR1 is MDHEN and CDR2 SYDVKM. CDR3 size: 11 residues. Deletions cut 7 bases from V and 6 bases from J, with 7 bases between. The CDR3 sequence is CASTGTQPQHF. DNA of the CDR3: TGTGCCAGCACAGGAACTCAGCCCCAGCATTTT. The full variable domain, in which reference TRBV28 and TRBJ1-5 provide the parts outside the CDR3, is DVKVTQSSRYLVKRTGEKVFLECVQDMDHENMFWYRQDPGLGLRLIYFSYDVKMKEKGDIPEGYSVSREKKERFSLILESASTNQTSMYLCASTGTQPQHFGDGTRLSIL.

In this sample, this clonotype turned up many times. The CDR3 bases are TGCAGCGTTAGTCCCCGGCTGACCACTGAAGCTTTCTTT. It specifies CSVSPRLTTEAFF. The rearrangement uses TRBV29-1 and TRBJ1-1; D is uncertain. Between the trimmed V and J ends, which lost 5 bases and 4 bases, there was a span of 14 bases. The CDR3 length is 13 residues. Germline V lookup: CDR1 SQVTM, CDR2 ANQGSEA.

The chain joins TRBV20-1 to TRBJ2-7; D may be TRBD2 (5 bases). Deletions cut 5 bases from V and 3 bases from J, with 14 bases between. The CDR3 loop spans 13 amino acids. Germline V gives CDR1 DFQATT, CDR2 SNEGSKA (reference sequence). CDR3 residues: CSAFGRGLYEQYF. CDR3 in DNA: TGCAGTGCTTTCGGTAGAGGGCTCTACGAGCAGTACTTC.

This clonotype was found many times. The gene calls are TRBV20-1 and TRBJ2-7, with 7 bases fitting TRBD1. This CDR3 comprises 13 residues. Germline V gene sequence: CDR1 DFQATT, CDR2 SNEGSKA (reference sequence). The V and J ends lost 3 bases and 2 bases, in that order; junction bases with no gene match: 4. The CDR3 loop is CSASPGQPYEQYF. In nucleotides, the CDR3 is TGCAGTGCTAGTCCGGGACAGCCCTACGAGCAGTACTTC.

This clonotype has ten or more counts. The chain uses TRBV6-1 and TRBJ1-5; D ambiguous. Germline-derived CDR1 and CDR2 are MNHNS and SASEGT. The V end was cut by 3 bases, the J end by 0 bases, with 15 bases between. CDR3 length: 17 amino acids. The CDR3 coding sequence is TGTGCCAGCAGTGATGGCAGCCGCTCCCTTAGCAATCAGCCCCAGCATTTT. It yields the protein CASSDGSRSLSNQPQHF.

This clonotype has at least ten counts. CDR3 DNA sequence: TGTGCCTGGAGTGCGGCCTATAATTCACCCCTCCACTTT. Translation gives CAWSAAYNSPLHF. This chain joins TRBV30 and TRBJ1-6, with D unclear. The CDR3 extends over 13 amino acids. Germline V gene lookup returns CDR1 GTSNPN and CDR2 SVGIG (reference sequence). The germline V and J ends were trimmed by 1 base and 2 bases, with 3 bases remaining between them.